This is a list of T cell receptor beta chains from one sample in a study of blood T cell repertoires in COVID-19. Repertoires were generated with immunoSEQ multiplex PCR, while TCRdb's copy carries only in-frame clones and drops some. The profile covers fewer than 400,000 clones, with roughly 91% appearing a single time and approximately 2% taken by the ten largest. The source material was peripheral blood. The receptors here all came from a woman in her 30s with COVID-19, enrolled during active disease. The CDR3 runs from the conserved cysteine through the conserved F or W. D genes are given only for firm matches. Expanded clones are given a class, and other clones once, few, many or no size at all.

v_call: TRBV28
clone_size: NA
j_call: TRBJ1-2
d_call: NA
cdr3_nt: TGTGCCAGCAGTTCCCGTGGCTACACCTTC
cdr3_aa: CASSSRGYTF

v_call: TRBV20-1
clone_size: NA
j_call: TRBJ1-3
d_call: NA
cdr3_nt: TGCAGTGCTAGTCACCCCGAGCGCGGGGACACCATATATTTT
cdr3_aa: CSASHPERGDTIYF

v_call: TRBV6-5
clone_size: NA
j_call: TRBJ1-2
d_call: NA
cdr3_nt: TGTGCCAGCAGTTCCCTGGTGAGGGGGGGTGGCTACACCTTC
cdr3_aa: CASSSLVRGGGYTF

v_call: TRBV5-6
clone_size: few
j_call: TRBJ2-2
d_call: NA
cdr3_nt: TGTGCCAGCAGTGAGAAACAGGCTACGAACACCGGGGAGCTGTTTTTT
cdr3_aa: CASSEKQATNTGELFF

v_call: TRBV2
clone_size: NA
j_call: TRBJ1-1
d_call: NA
cdr3_nt: TGTGCCAGCAGTGGGGGGGGCCACACTGAAGCTTTCTTT
cdr3_aa: CASSGGGHTEAFF

v_call: TRBV19
clone_size: NA
j_call: TRBJ1-2
d_call: TRBD1
cdr3_nt: TGTGCCAGTAGTGGAGGACAGGGGGCAGTAAACTATGGCTACACCTTC
cdr3_aa: CASSGGQGAVNYGYTF

v_call: TRBV12-3/TRBV12-4
clone_size: NA
j_call: TRBJ1-1
d_call: NA
cdr3_nt: TGTGCCAGCAGTTTTGCGGGAGGCACTGAAGCTTTCTTT
cdr3_aa: CASSFAGGTEAFF

v_call: TRBV15
clone_size: NA
j_call: TRBJ2-1
d_call: TRBD2
cdr3_nt: TGTGCCACCAGCAGACCGTTAGCGGGGAGGAGCTCCTACAATGAGCAGTTCTTC
cdr3_aa: CATSRPLAGRSSYNEQFF

v_call: TRBV6-6
clone_size: NA
j_call: TRBJ1-5
d_call: NA
cdr3_nt: TGTGCCAGCAGTTCCCTAGAACAGCCCCAGCATTTT
cdr3_aa: CASSSLEQPQHF

v_call: TRBV11-2
clone_size: NA
j_call: TRBJ1-4
d_call: TRBD1
cdr3_nt: TGTGCCAGCAGCCGGGGACAGTTAAATGAAAAACTGTTTTTT
cdr3_aa: CASSRGQLNEKLFF

v_call: TRBV10-3
clone_size: NA
j_call: TRBJ2-7
d_call: TRBD2
cdr3_nt: TGTGCCATAAGTGAGTCGACACGCGGGGGGTTAAGCTACGAGCAGTACTTC
cdr3_aa: CAISESTRGGLSYEQYF

v_call: TRBV4-1
clone_size: NA
j_call: TRBJ1-2
d_call: NA
cdr3_nt: TGCGCCAGCAGCCAAGATTGGGAGATTACAGGACAGTTACACTATGGCTACACCTTC
cdr3_aa: CASSQDWEITGQLHYGYTF

v_call: TRBV6-6
clone_size: NA
j_call: TRBJ1-5
d_call: NA
cdr3_nt: TGTGCCAGCAGTACCTCAACAGGGAGCAGCAATCAGCCCCAGCATTTT
cdr3_aa: CASSTSTGSSNQPQHF

v_call: TRBV6-5
clone_size: NA
j_call: TRBJ1-1
d_call: TRBD1
cdr3_nt: TGTGCCAGCAGTTACGACAGGGTTGACACTGAAGCTTTCTTT
cdr3_aa: CASSYDRVDTEAFF

v_call: TRBV13
clone_size: NA
j_call: TRBJ1-1
d_call: NA
cdr3_nt: TGTGCCAGCAGTCTACAGGGTAACACTGAAGCTTTCTTT
cdr3_aa: CASSLQGNTEAFF

v_call: TRBV7-9
clone_size: few
j_call: TRBJ2-2
d_call: NA
cdr3_nt: TGTGCCAGCAGCCTCACTGGGCAGAGTAGCGGGGAGCTGTTTTTT
cdr3_aa: CASSLTGQSSGELFF

v_call: TRBV5-6
clone_size: NA
j_call: TRBJ1-2
d_call: NA
cdr3_nt: TGTGCCAGCAGCTTGCGCGGGGCCCGTGGCTACACCTTC
cdr3_aa: CASSLRGARGYTF

v_call: TRBV9
clone_size: NA
j_call: TRBJ1-2
d_call: NA
cdr3_nt: TGTGCCAGCAGCGCCCAACAGGGTTACGGCTACACCTTC
cdr3_aa: CASSAQQGYGYTF

v_call: TRBV7-8
clone_size: NA
j_call: TRBJ2-7
d_call: TRBD1
cdr3_nt: TGTGCCAGCAGCCCCCCCGCCGGGACAGGGTCCCACGAGCAGTACTTC
cdr3_aa: CASSPPAGTGSHEQYF

v_call: TRBV7-3
clone_size: NA
j_call: TRBJ2-1
d_call: TRBD2
cdr3_nt: TGTGCCAGCAGCTCCGGCCCAGCGGGGGGTTCCAATGAGCAGTTCTTC
cdr3_aa: CASSSGPAGGSNEQFF

v_call: TRBV3-1/TRBV3-2
clone_size: NA
j_call: TRBJ2-3
d_call: NA
cdr3_nt: TGTGCCAGCAGCCAAGATCTAACAGGGTGGGGAACACGCATTGATACGCAGTATTTT
cdr3_aa: CASSQDLTGWGTRIDTQYF

v_call: TRBV3-1/TRBV3-2
clone_size: NA
j_call: TRBJ1-1
d_call: NA
cdr3_nt: TGTGCCAGCAGCCAATTCGGACAAAACACTGAAGCTTTCTTT
cdr3_aa: CASSQFGQNTEAFF

v_call: TRBV4-1
clone_size: NA
j_call: TRBJ1-1
d_call: NA
cdr3_nt: TGCGCCAGCAGCCATCCCGCCGCGGGGGACACTGAAGCTTTCTTT
cdr3_aa: CASSHPAAGDTEAFF

v_call: TRBV5-5
clone_size: NA
j_call: TRBJ1-2
d_call: NA
cdr3_nt: TGTGCCAGCAGCTTGGAGTACACAGACAACTATGGCTACACCTTC
cdr3_aa: CASSLEYTDNYGYTF

v_call: TRBV7-2
clone_size: NA
j_call: TRBJ1-6
d_call: NA
cdr3_nt: TGTGCCAGCAGCTTAGCACAGGACTATAATTCACCCCTCCACTTT
cdr3_aa: CASSLAQDYNSPLHF

v_call: TRBV2
clone_size: NA
j_call: TRBJ1-5
d_call: TRBD1
cdr3_nt: TGTGCCAGCAGAGGGACAGGGAGCAATCAGCCCCAGCATTTT
cdr3_aa: CASRGTGSNQPQHF

v_call: TRBV3-1/TRBV3-2
clone_size: NA
j_call: TRBJ2-1
d_call: NA
cdr3_nt: TGTGCCAGCAGCCAAGACACCGGCTCCTACAATGAGCAGTTCTTC
cdr3_aa: CASSQDTGSYNEQFF

v_call: TRBV5-1
clone_size: NA
j_call: TRBJ2-3
d_call: NA
cdr3_nt: TGCGCCAGCAGCTACTCGGTAGGGGGATTAACAGATACGCAGTATTTT
cdr3_aa: CASSYSVGGLTDTQYF

v_call: TRBV28
clone_size: NA
j_call: TRBJ1-4
d_call: TRBD1
cdr3_nt: TGTGCCAGCAGTCCTCAGACAGGGTCTAGTGAAAAACTGTTTTTT
cdr3_aa: CASSPQTGSSEKLFF

v_call: TRBV12-3/TRBV12-4
clone_size: NA
j_call: TRBJ1-4
d_call: TRBD1
cdr3_nt: TGTGCCAGCAGGACAGGGAGGAGTGAAAAACTGTTTTTT
cdr3_aa: CASRTGRSEKLFF

v_call: TRBV11-3
clone_size: NA
j_call: TRBJ2-1
d_call: NA
cdr3_nt: TGTGCCAGCAGGGGGGGGCTACAGGGTTTGGACTCCTACAATGAGCAGTTCTTC
cdr3_aa: CASRGGLQGLDSYNEQFF

v_call: TRBV4-1
clone_size: NA
j_call: TRBJ1-5
d_call: TRBD1
cdr3_nt: TGCGCCAGCAGCCAACAGGGGGAACGGCAGCCCCAGCATTTT
cdr3_aa: CASSQQGERQPQHF

v_call: TRBV6-5
clone_size: NA
j_call: TRBJ1-2
d_call: NA
cdr3_nt: TGTGCCAGCAGTTACTCGTTGAGAGGGCTTGGGGGCTACACCTTC
cdr3_aa: CASSYSLRGLGGYTF

v_call: TRBV4-2
clone_size: NA
j_call: TRBJ2-2
d_call: NA
cdr3_nt: TGTGCCAGCAGCCAAGAGGGTGCGGGGGCAGGCGGGGAGCTGTTTTTT
cdr3_aa: CASSQEGAGAGGELFF

v_call: TRBV27
clone_size: NA
j_call: TRBJ2-4
d_call: NA
cdr3_nt: TGTGCCAGCAGTTTTGCAGGTTTCGACATTCAGTACTTC
cdr3_aa: CASSFAGFDIQYF

v_call: TRBV30
clone_size: NA
j_call: TRBJ1-2
d_call: NA
cdr3_nt: TGTGCCTGGAGTGGTCAGACAGGATCCTATGGCTACACCTTC
cdr3_aa: CAWSGQTGSYGYTF